These 14 T cell receptor beta chains share one sample of origin, sequenced in a study of response to subunit inactivated influenza vaccine. TCRdb reprocessed the RT-PCR reads with MiXCR, giving one entry per CDR3 protein. Among 500,000 to 600,000 distinct CDR3 sequences listed, 10% to 15% were seen once. The sample in question was PBMCs from blood, obtained about 6 weeks after vaccination. All receptors come from a man aged 50-60 years who received an inactivated influenza vaccine.

The rearrangement links TRBV7-9 to TRBJ2-7; no clear D. The CDR3 runs to 16 residues. The V gene's germline CDR1 is SEHNR and CDR2 FQNEAQ (reference sequence). V lost 6 bases, J lost 2 bases, and 20 bases lay in between. CDR3 sequence reads: CASSALNAGKPYEQYF. Written as DNA, the CDR3 is TGTGCCAGCAGTGCCCTTAACGCCGGAAAACCCTACGAGCAGTACTTC.

This clonotype came up a few times. The chain employs TRBV7-9 and TRBJ1-1; D not resolved. With 1 base removed from V and 11 bases from J, the gap between germline ends came to 14 bases. The CDR3 contains 13 residues. Germline lookup yields CDR1 SEHNR and CDR2 FQNEAQ (reference sequence). The DNA for the CDR3 is TGTGCCAGCAGCTTAGAAGAGCGATACCGGGCTTTCTTT. This sequence encodes CASSLEERYRAFF.

The rearrangement joins TRBV28 to TRBJ1-4, with D uncertain. There are 18 residues in the CDR3. Trimming removed 6 bases from V and 4 bases from J, with 24 bases in between. Germline-derived CDR1 and CDR2 are MDHEN and SYDVKM. The CDR3 DNA reads TGTGCCAGCAGCCCGAGTTTGGAGGTGAACCATCTTAATGAAAAACTGTTTTTT. Protein: CASSPSLEVNHLNEKLFF.

The chain has TRBV12-3 or TRBV12-4 and TRBJ2-7; D gene uncertain. The CDR3 runs to 12 residues. V shed 1 base and J shed 3 bases, with 4 bases lying between them. In nucleotides, the CDR3 is TGTGCCAGCAGTTTAGAGTTCTACGAGCAGTACTTC. This encodes CASSLEFYEQYF.

This clonotype appeared a few times. V usage is TRBV12-3 or TRBV12-4 and J usage is TRBJ2-2, with 11 bases identical to TRBD2. This CDR3 has 16 residues. J lost 5 bases, V lost 6 bases, and 8 bases had no gene match. CDR3 DNA sequence: TGTGCCAGCAGCCTAGCGGGGGGCCGGGGTACCGGGGAGCTGTTTTTT. It encodes CASSLAGGRGTGELFF.

V is TRBV6-4 and J is TRBJ2-2; 13 positions match TRBD2. CDR3 length: 15 amino acids. J gave up 4 bases and V 7 bases, and 3 bases lay outside the gene matches. The germline V gene has CDR1 MRHNA and CDR2 SNTAGT. The CDR3 DNA sequence: TGTGCCAGCATAGGGACTAGCGGGGTCACCGGGGAGCTGTTTTTT. Protein sequence: CASIGTSGVTGELFF.

In this sample, this clonotype turned up a few times. This chain joins TRBV6-2 or TRBV6-3 and TRBJ2-1; TRBD2 agrees at 8 bases. CDR3 size: 14 residues. The V gene end was trimmed by 6 bases and the J gene end by 5 bases; junction bases not matched to a gene: 6. Germline CDR1 is MNHEY and CDR2 is SVGEGT. CDR3 in amino acids: CASSPSGGNNEQFF. The CDR3 nucleotides are TGTGCCAGCAGCCCCTCGGGGGGGAACAATGAGCAGTTCTTC.

This clonotype was detected once. Without the conserved terminal phenylalanine or tryptophan, this CDR3 likely stems from a read error. The DNA for the CDR3 is TGCGCCAGCAGCCAAGCCTGGGGCAGGGAGGGGGACGAGCAGTACCTC. It codes for CASSQAWGREGDEQYL. The chain carries TRBV4-1 and TRBJ2-7, with D maybe TRBD2 (7 bases). In germline, CDR1 is MGHRA, CDR2 YSYEKL. Trimming cost V 1 base and J 5 bases, with 18 bases left between them. The CDR3 is 16 amino acids.

The rearrangement joins TRBV20-1 to TRBJ1-2; the D is unclear. V lost 5 bases, J lost 4 bases, and 11 bases lay in between. Germline V gene data show CDR1 as DFQATT and CDR2 as SNEGSKA (reference sequence). The CDR3 spans 12 residues. CDR3 sequence (DNA): TGCAGTGCTGGGCCAGCGCTCTATGGCTACACCTTC. It codes for CSAGPALYGYTF.

This chain joins TRBV20-1 and TRBJ2-7, with TRBD2 matching 8 bases. CDR1 DFQATT and CDR2 SNEGSKA come from the germline V gene (reference sequence). V lost 5 bases, J lost 2 bases, and 8 bases stayed unmatched. The CDR3 is made up of 14 amino acids. CDR3 DNA sequence: TGCAGTGCTGGGCTAGCGGGTGTTCCCTACGAGCAGTACTTC. Amino acid sequence: CSAGLAGVPYEQYF.

The table lists this clonotype with many counts. The gene calls are TRBV12-3 or TRBV12-4 and TRBJ2-3, with 11 bases that match TRBD2. Losses at the gene ends were 3 bases for V and 6 bases for J; bases not matched to a gene: 2. The CDR3 runs 14 residues. The CDR3 protein is CASSLASGGDTQYF. The CDR3 DNA sequence: TGTGCCAGCAGTTTGGCTAGCGGGGGGGATACGCAGTATTTT.

V and J are TRBV7-2 and TRBJ2-7; 10 bases are a match to TRBD1. V shed 6 bases, J shed 2 bases, and the junction held 7 bases outside the gene matches. This CDR3 spans 15 amino acids. From germline, CDR1 is SGHTA and CDR2 FQGNSA. For the CDR3, the DNA is TGTGCCAGCAGAGCGGCCGGGACAGGGGCCTACGAGCAGTACTTC. Translating it yields CASRAAGTGAYEQYF.

A few counts support this clonotype. CDR3 sequence (DNA): TGTGCCAGCAGCTCCACGGGGGGTGGCGAAAAACTGTTTTTT. Translation: CASSSTGGGEKLFF. The V call is TRBV7-9, the J call TRBJ1-4, with a possible D match to TRBD1 (5 bases). This CDR3 has 14 residues. Trimming shortened V by 4 bases and J by 8 bases, and 14 bases separated the two germline ends. Germline V CDR1 and CDR2: SEHNR, FQNEAQ (reference sequence).

This chain links TRBV20-1 with TRBJ2-6; D ambiguous. This CDR3 is 15 amino acids long. Germline CDR1 DFQATT, CDR2 SNEGSKA (reference sequence). V lost 7 bases, J lost 2 bases, and 15 bases lay in between. DNA for the CDR3: TGCAGTGTCGTTGGGGTCACGGCTGGGGCCAACGTCCTGACTTTC. This translates into CSVVGVTAGANVLTF.